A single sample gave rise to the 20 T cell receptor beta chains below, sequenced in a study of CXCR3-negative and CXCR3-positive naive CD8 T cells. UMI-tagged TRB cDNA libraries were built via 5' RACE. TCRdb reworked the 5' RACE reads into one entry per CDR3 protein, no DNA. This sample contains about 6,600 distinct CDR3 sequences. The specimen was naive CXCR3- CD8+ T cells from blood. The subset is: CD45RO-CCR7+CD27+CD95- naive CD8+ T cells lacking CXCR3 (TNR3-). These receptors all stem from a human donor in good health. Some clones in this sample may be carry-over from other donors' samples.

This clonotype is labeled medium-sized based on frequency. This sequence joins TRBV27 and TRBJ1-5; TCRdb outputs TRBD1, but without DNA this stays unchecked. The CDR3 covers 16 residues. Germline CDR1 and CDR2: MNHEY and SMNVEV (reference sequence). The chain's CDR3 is CASSPAGGHSNQPQHF.

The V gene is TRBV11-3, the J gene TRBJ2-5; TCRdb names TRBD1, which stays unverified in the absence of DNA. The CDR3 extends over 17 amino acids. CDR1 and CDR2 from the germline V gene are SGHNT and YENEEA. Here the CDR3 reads CASSPGVEGLGQETQYF.

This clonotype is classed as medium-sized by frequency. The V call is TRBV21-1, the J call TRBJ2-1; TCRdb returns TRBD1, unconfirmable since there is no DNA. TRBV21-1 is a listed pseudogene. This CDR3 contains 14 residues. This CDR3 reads CASSTGQGKDEQFF.

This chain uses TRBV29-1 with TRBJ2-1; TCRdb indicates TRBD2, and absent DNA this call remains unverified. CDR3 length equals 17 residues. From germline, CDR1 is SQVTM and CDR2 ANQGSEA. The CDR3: CSVESSSGSAPSNEQFF.

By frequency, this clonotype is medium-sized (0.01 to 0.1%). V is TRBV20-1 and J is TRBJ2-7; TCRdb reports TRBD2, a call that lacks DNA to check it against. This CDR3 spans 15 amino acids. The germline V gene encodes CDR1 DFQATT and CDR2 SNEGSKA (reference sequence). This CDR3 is CSARDLRESSYEQYF.

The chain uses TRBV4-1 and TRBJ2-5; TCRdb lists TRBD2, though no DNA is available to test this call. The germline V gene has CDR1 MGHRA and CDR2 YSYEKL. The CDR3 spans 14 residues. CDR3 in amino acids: CASSLRQGGETQYF.

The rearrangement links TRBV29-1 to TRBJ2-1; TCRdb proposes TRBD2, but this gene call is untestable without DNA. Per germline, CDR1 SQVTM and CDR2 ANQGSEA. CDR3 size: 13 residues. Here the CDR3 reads CSHLAGDYNEQFF.

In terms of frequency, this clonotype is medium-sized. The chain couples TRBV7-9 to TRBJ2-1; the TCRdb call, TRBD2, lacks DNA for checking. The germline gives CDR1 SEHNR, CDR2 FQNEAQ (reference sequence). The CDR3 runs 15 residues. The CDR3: CASSHASGRGNEQFF.

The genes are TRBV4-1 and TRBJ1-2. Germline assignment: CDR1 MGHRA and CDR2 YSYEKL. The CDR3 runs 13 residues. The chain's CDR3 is CASSQEDNYGYTF.

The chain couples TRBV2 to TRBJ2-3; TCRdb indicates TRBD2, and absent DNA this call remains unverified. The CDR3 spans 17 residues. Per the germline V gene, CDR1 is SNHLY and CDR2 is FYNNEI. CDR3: CASSELPTAPSTDTQYF.

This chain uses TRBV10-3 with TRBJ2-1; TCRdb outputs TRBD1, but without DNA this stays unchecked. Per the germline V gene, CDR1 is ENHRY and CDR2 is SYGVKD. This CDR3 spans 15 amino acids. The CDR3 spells CAISESGQGIDEQFF.

The CDR3 sequence is CASSFHEGGTYNEQFF. J is TRBJ2-1 and V is TRBV7-2. The CDR3 length is 16 residues. Germline V gene sequence: CDR1 SGHTA, CDR2 FQGNSA.

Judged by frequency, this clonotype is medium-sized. This CDR3 is CSSWDGELVTNGYTF. This chain links TRBV29-1 with TRBJ1-2. The germline V gene has CDR1 SQVTM and CDR2 ANQGSEA. The CDR3 has 15 residues.

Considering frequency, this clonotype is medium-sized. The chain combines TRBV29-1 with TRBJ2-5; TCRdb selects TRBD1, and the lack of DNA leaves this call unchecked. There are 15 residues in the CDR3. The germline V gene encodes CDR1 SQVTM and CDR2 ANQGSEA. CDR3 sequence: CSVPQGMDIRETQYF.

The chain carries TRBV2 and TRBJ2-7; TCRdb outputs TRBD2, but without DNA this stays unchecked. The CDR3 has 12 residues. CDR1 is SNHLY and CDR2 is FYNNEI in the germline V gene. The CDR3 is CASRADHVEQYF.

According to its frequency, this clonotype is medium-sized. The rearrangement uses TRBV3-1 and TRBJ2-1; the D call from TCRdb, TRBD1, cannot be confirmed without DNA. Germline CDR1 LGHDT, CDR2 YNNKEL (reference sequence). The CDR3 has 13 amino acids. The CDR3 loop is CASSQGTGLEQFF.

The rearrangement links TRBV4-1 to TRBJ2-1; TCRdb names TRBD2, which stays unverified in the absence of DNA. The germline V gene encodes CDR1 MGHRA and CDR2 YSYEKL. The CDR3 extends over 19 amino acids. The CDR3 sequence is CASSQDYASGRELYNEQFF.

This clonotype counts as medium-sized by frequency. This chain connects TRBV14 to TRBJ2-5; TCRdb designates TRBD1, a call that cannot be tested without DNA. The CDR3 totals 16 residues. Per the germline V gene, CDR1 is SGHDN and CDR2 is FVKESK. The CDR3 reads CASSPLRDRVEETQYF.

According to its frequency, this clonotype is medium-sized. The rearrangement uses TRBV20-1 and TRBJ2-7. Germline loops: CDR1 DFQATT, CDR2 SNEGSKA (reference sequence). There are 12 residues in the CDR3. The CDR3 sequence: CSARGYSYEQYF.

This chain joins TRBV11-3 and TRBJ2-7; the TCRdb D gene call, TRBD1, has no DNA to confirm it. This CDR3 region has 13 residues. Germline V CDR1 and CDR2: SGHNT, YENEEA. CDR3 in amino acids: CASSLGPSSEQYF. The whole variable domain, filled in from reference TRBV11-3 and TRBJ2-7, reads EAGVVQSPRYKIIEKKQPVAFWCNPISGHNTLYWYLQNLGQGPELLIRYENEEAVDDSQLPKDRFSAERLKGVDSTLKIQPAELGDSAVYLCASSLGPSSEQYFGPGTRLTVT.